Shown below are 30 T cell receptor beta chains from a single sample sequenced in a study of cytomegalovirus exposure and HLA in healthy donors. The PCR ran on 60 Vbeta and 13 Jbeta primers. Clones were sequenced by immunoSEQ multiplex PCR, and TCRdb holds only the in-frame ones, with some missing. The top ten clones hold around 6.2% of a sample with more than 140,000 clones, about 80% of them seen once. Sequencing was carried out using PBMCs. Receptors were obtained from a man aged 25-45 years in good health and CMV-seropositive.

This clone occurred once. CDR3 amino acids: CASSSTGGAGGTDTQYF. The CDR3 nucleotides are TGTGCCAGCAGCTCCACTGGGGGGGCGGGGGGGACAGATACGCAGTATTTT. The V call is TRBV7-6, the J call TRBJ2-3; 9 nucleotides align to TRBD2. V lost 4 bases, J lost 3 bases, and 11 bases stayed unmatched. Germline V gene lookup returns CDR1 SGHVS and CDR2 FNYEAQ. This CDR3 is 17 amino acids long.

J is TRBJ2-5 and V is TRBV6-4, with 11 nucleotides matching TRBD1. Germline V gene lookup returns CDR1 MRHNA and CDR2 SNTAGT. The CDR3 has 15 residues. V lost 4 bases and J lost 1; bases outside the gene matches: 2. The CDR3 DNA reads TGTGCCAGCAGTGTCGGGACAGGGGGCCAAGAGACCCAGTACTTC. The encoded protein is CASSVGTGGQETQYF.

To note about this clone: Additional DNA sequences in this sample encode the identical CDR3. In DNA form, the CDR3 reads TGTGCCAGCAGCCTCGGTGCGGGAGGGTACAATGAGCAGTTCTTC. Its protein product is CASSLGAGGYNEQFF. The J gene is TRBJ2-1, the V gene TRBV11-3; 9 nucleotides line up with TRBD2. With V trimmed by 5 bases and J by 4 bases, 6 bases remained unmatched. CDR1 and CDR2 (germline): SGHNT, YENEEA. CDR3 size: 15 residues.

The table lists this clone with a count of one. The chain uses TRBV6-5 and TRBJ1-2, with TRBD1 identical over 10 bases. The CDR3 sequence is 14 residues long. Germline V gene data show CDR1 as MNHEY and CDR2 as SVGAGI. Losses at the gene ends were 5 bases for V and 6 bases for J; bases not matched to a gene: 6. The CDR3 bases are TGTGCCAGCAGTACCTTGGGACAGGGGAATGGCTACACCTTC. This gives the protein CASSTLGQGNGYTF.

The V call is TRBV19, the J call TRBJ2-2; 12 bases fit TRBD2. Germline-derived CDR1 and CDR2 are LNHDA and SQIVND (reference sequence). The CDR3 sequence is 17 residues long. The J segment lost 3 bases and the V segment lost 5 bases, leaving 7 bases of the junction unmatched. The CDR3 here is CASSRLAGDRDTGELFF. The CDR3 DNA reads TGTGCCAGTAGTCGACTAGCGGGAGATAGGGACACCGGGGAGCTGTTTTTT.

The rearrangement links TRBV2 to TRBJ1-1; no definite D call. This CDR3 is built from 15 residues. Germline-derived CDR1 and CDR2 are SNHLY and FYNNEI. Trimming took 8 bases from V and 0 from J, leaving 16 bases between them. Here the CDR3 reads CASRTGNAMNTEAFF. Written as DNA, the CDR3 is TGTGCCAGCCGGACGGGAAACGCTATGAACACTGAAGCTTTCTTT.

The sample holds one count of this clone. The genes are TRBV11-3 and TRBJ2-2; D gene ambiguous. Germline V CDR1 and CDR2: SGHNT, YENEEA. Deletions cut 5 bases from V and 7 bases from J, with 20 bases between. The CDR3 length is 16 residues. Here the CDR3 reads CASSHTFPNGGGELFF. CDR3 coding DNA: TGTGCCAGCAGCCACACATTCCCGAATGGTGGCGGGGAGCTGTTTTTT.

The rearrangement joins TRBV19 to TRBJ2-2; D ambiguous. This CDR3 contains 14 residues. Trimming removed 0 bases from V and 4 bases from J, with 6 bases in between. Germline CDR1 reads LNHDA; CDR2 reads SQIVND (reference sequence). The CDR3 DNA is TGTGCCAGTAGTATAGACGCTAGCACCGGGGAGCTGTTTTTT. Its protein is CASSIDASTGELFF.

This rearrangement joins TRBV6-6 to TRBJ2-2, with a possible D match to TRBD1 (6 bases). Per the germline V gene, CDR1 is MNHNY and CDR2 is SVGAGI (reference sequence). The V and J ends lost 4 bases and 3 bases respectively, with 12 bases between them. The CDR3 is made up of 15 amino acids. CDR3 loop: CASSFLEGDTGELFF. For the CDR3, the DNA is TGTGCCAGCAGTTTCCTAGAGGGGGACACCGGGGAGCTGTTTTTT.

J is TRBJ1-4 and V is TRBV10-2; 9 nucleotides line up with TRBD1. There are 14 residues in the CDR3. V lost 7 bases, J lost 7 bases, and 7 bases stayed unmatched. The V gene's germline CDR1 is WSHSY and CDR2 SAAADI. CDR3 DNA sequence: TGCGCCAGCAAGGCCGGACAGGGGACTGAAAAACTGTTTTTT. Its translation is CASKAGQGTEKLFF.

The chain is built from TRBV6-1 and TRBJ1-6; D remains unclear. The V gene lost 6 bases and the J gene lost 10 bases, with 16 bases spanning the gap. CDR3 length equals 14 residues. Per the germline V gene, CDR1 is MNHNS and CDR2 is SASEGT. Written as DNA, the CDR3 is TGTGCCAGCAGGGCGGGGTGGGGTTACTCACCCCTCCACTTT. Its protein is CASRAGWGYSPLHF.

The gene calls are TRBV2 and TRBJ1-5; no firm D call. Germline CDR1 is SNHLY and CDR2 is FYNNEI. Between the trimmed V and J ends, which lost 7 bases and 3 bases, there was a span of 10 bases. CDR3 length equals 13 residues. The chain's CDR3 is CASTGLNNQPQHF. The CDR3 region has the DNA TGTGCCAGCACCGGACTGAACAATCAGCCCCAGCATTTT.

The chain couples TRBV28 to TRBJ1-4; D possibly corresponds to TRBD1 (5 bases). This CDR3 is 16 amino acids long. CDR1 MDHEN and CDR2 SYDVKM come from the germline V gene. V was shortened by 4 bases and J by 2 bases, with 14 bases between the two germline ends. CDR3 in DNA: TGTGCCAGCAGTTCAACGGGGGTAGCCACTAATGAAAAACTGTTTTTT. It is translated as CASSSTGVATNEKLFF. The full variable domain, completed using reference TRBV28 and TRBJ1-4, is DVKVTQSSRYLVKRTGEKVFLECVQDMDHENMFWYRQDPGLGLRLIYFSYDVKMKEKGDIPEGYSVSREKKERFSLILESASTNQTSMYLCASSSTGVATNEKLFFGSGTQLSVL.

On this clone itself: The DNA is left out, because the CDR3 cannot be placed on it with certainty; the CDR3 is given as TCRdb lists it. The chain combines TRBV19 with TRBJ2-2; the tabulated D call, TRBD2, remains unverified against the DNA. Germline V gene data show CDR1 as LNHDA and CDR2 as SQIVND (reference sequence). The CDR3 is 16 residues long, ends included. CDR3 sequence: CASTSVGGRDTGELFF.

The genes are TRBV28 and TRBJ1-2, with TRBD1 as a possible D gene (5 bases). The V and J ends lost 0 bases and 3 bases respectively, with 11 bases between them. Germline CDR1 MDHEN, CDR2 SYDVKM. There are 15 residues in the CDR3. CDR3 amino acids: CASSLWAGPYYGYTF. Written as DNA, the CDR3 is TGTGCCAGCAGTTTATGGGCAGGGCCCTACTATGGCTACACCTTC.

V and J are TRBV27 and TRBJ2-7; D call uncertain. The CDR3 totals 15 residues. CDR1 is MNHEY, CDR2 SMNVEV, per germline (reference sequence). V was clipped by 2 bases and J by 2 bases, with 13 bases between them. This CDR3 is CASSLVASVPYEQYF. As DNA, the CDR3 is TGTGCCAGCAGTTTAGTGGCGAGCGTACCCTACGAGCAGTACTTC.

The chain links TRBV28 to TRBJ2-2; 7 positions match TRBD1. This CDR3 region has 20 residues. Germline assignment: CDR1 MDHEN and CDR2 SYDVKM. The ends lost 2 bases at V and 2 bases at J; junction bases unmatched: 17. The CDR3: CASSLGLVVGRQGNTGELFF. For the CDR3, the DNA is TGTGCCAGCAGTTTAGGGCTTGTGGTTGGGAGACAGGGTAACACCGGGGAGCTGTTTTTT.

The chain joins TRBV28 to TRBJ1-5; tentatively, D is TRBD1 (5 bases). V shed 7 bases and J shed 3 bases, with 16 bases lying between them. The CDR3 sequence is 15 residues long. The germline gives CDR1 MDHEN, CDR2 SYDVKM. This CDR3 reads CASTWGGGNNQPQHF. In DNA form, the CDR3 reads TGTGCCAGCACCTGGGGGGGAGGGAACAATCAGCCCCAGCATTTT.

V usage is TRBV5-5 and J usage is TRBJ2-3; TRBD2 aligns across 7 bases. With V trimmed by 4 bases and J by 3 bases, 2 bases remained unmatched. CDR1 and CDR2 (germline): SGHKS, YYEKEE (reference sequence). The CDR3 sequence is 13 residues long. CDR3 bases: TGTGCCAGCAGCACGCGGGGGACAGATACGCAGTATTTT. Its protein product is CASSTRGTDTQYF.

This clone was detected a few times. The gene calls are TRBV5-1 and TRBJ2-7, with D tentatively TRBD1 (6 bases). This CDR3 has 15 amino acids. CDR1 and CDR2 (germline): SGHRS, YFSETQ. V lost 3 bases and J 1 base, leaving 14 bases between the germline ends. The CDR3 nucleotides read TGCGCCAGCAGCTCCCAGGACAGTCGTTCCTACGAGCAGTACTTC. This translates into CASSSQDSRSYEQYF.

This sequence joins TRBV12-5 and TRBJ1-5; 7 nucleotides agree with TRBD1. Germline assignment: CDR1 LGHNT and CDR2 FRNRAP. The CDR3 consists of 14 residues. J gave up 3 bases and V 5 bases, and 4 bases lay outside the gene matches. The CDR3 loop is CASGQTGDNQPQHF. In DNA form, the CDR3 reads TGTGCTAGTGGTCAAACAGGGGACAATCAGCCCCAGCATTTT.

V usage is TRBV5-6 and J usage is TRBJ2-4; tentatively, D is TRBD1 (6 bases). Germline V gene lookup returns CDR1 SGHDT and CDR2 YYEEEE. V was pared by 4 bases and J by 0 bases, with 11 bases between. The CDR3 runs 15 residues. The chain's CDR3 is CASSPRGPAKNIQYF. DNA of the CDR3: TGTGCCAGCAGCCCCAGGGGACCAGCCAAAAACATTCAGTACTTC.

This rearrangement joins TRBV9 to TRBJ2-3; 8 bases map to TRBD2. The length of the CDR3 is 15 residues. V lost 1 base to trimming and J lost 4 bases; unmatched junction nucleotides: 5. Germline values: CDR1 SGDLS, CDR2 YYNGEE. The CDR3 reads CASSVRGRPPDTQYF. CDR3 sequence (DNA): TGTGCCAGCAGCGTACGCGGGAGGCCTCCAGATACGCAGTATTTT.

This clone was seen only once. The rearrangement uses TRBV28 and TRBJ2-3; D is possibly TRBD2 (7 bases). Trimming pared 1 base from V and 6 bases from J, leaving 14 bases between. Germline CDR1 reads MDHEN; CDR2 reads SYDVKM. The CDR3 has 15 residues. Here the CDR3 DNA reads TGTGCCAGCAGTTTATCAGGCGGGGGCGGGGATACGCAGTATTTT. Translation gives CASSLSGGGGDTQYF.

This rearrangement joins TRBV5-5 to TRBJ2-6; possible D gene TRBD2, 6 bases. V lost 1 base, J lost 5 bases, and 19 bases lay in between. The CDR3 length is 18 residues. CDR1 and CDR2 (germline): SGHKS, YYEKEE (reference sequence). The CDR3 bases are TGTGCCAGCAGCTTGACACGGCAGGGAGGTACGTGGGCCAACGTCCTGACTTTC. The encoded protein is CASSLTRQGGTWANVLTF. Using reference TRBV5-5 and TRBJ2-6 for the parts outside the CDR3, the full variable domain is DAGVTQSPTHLIKTRGQQVTLRCSPISGHKSVSWYQQVLGQGPQFIFQYYEKEERGRGNFPDRFSARQFPNYSSELNVNALLLGDSALYLCASSLTRQGGTWANVLTFGAGSRLTVL.

The V call is TRBV28, the J call TRBJ2-1; D may be TRBD2 (6 bases). The CDR3 contains 17 residues. Germline V gene lookup returns CDR1 MDHEN and CDR2 SYDVKM. The V end was cut by 3 bases, the J end by 6 bases, with 21 bases between. This chain's CDR3 is CASSFKPGESDGNEQFF. The CDR3 DNA is TGTGCCAGCAGTTTCAAACCGGGAGAAAGTGATGGCAATGAGCAGTTCTTC. Full variable domain (outside the CDR3, taken from reference TRBV28 and TRBJ2-1): DVKVTQSSRYLVKRTGEKVFLECVQDMDHENMFWYRQDPGLGLRLIYFSYDVKMKEKGDIPEGYSVSREKKERFSLILESASTNQTSMYLCASSFKPGESDGNEQFFGPGTRLTVL.

The chain joins TRBV2 to TRBJ2-3, with 9 bases that match TRBD2. The CDR3 has 16 amino acids. With 8 bases clipped from V and 5 bases from J, the junction kept 14 bases outside the gene matches. CDR1 and CDR2 from the germline V gene are SNHLY and FYNNEI. The CDR3 loop is CASRFQAGGRGDTQYF. CDR3 sequence (DNA): TGTGCCAGCCGCTTTCAGGCGGGAGGGCGAGGAGATACGCAGTATTTT.

The chain's CDR3 is CASSERGGSYNEQFF. CDR3 nucleotide sequence: TGTGCCAGCAGTGAGCGGGGGGGCTCCTACAATGAGCAGTTCTTC. The chain couples TRBV6-4 to TRBJ2-1; 9 bases match TRBD2. Looked up from germline, CDR1 is MRHNA and CDR2 is SNTAGT. The V segment lost 3 bases and the J segment 0 bases; nucleotides outside the gene matches: 0. This CDR3 is built from 15 residues.

The chain carries TRBV2 and TRBJ2-5, with 11 nucleotides matching TRBD1. J lost 5 bases, V lost 5 bases, and 10 bases had no gene match. The CDR3 length is 16 residues. CDR1 is SNHLY and CDR2 is FYNNEI in the germline V gene. The CDR3 loop reads CASSPTGQGEWETQYF. The CDR3 coding sequence is TGTGCCAGCAGTCCTACGGGACAGGGGGAGTGGGAGACCCAGTACTTC.

The table lists this clone with a count of one. V gene TRBV5-8 combines with J gene TRBJ2-6, with 9 bases aligning to TRBD2. With 4 bases clipped from V and 0 bases from J, the junction kept 8 bases outside the gene matches. The CDR3 totals 18 residues. The V gene's germline CDR1 is SGHTS and CDR2 YDEGEE. The CDR3 sequence is CASSPAVAGASGANVLTF. DNA for the CDR3: TGTGCCAGCAGCCCGGCGGTAGCGGGAGCCTCTGGGGCCAACGTCCTGACTTTC.